The rows below give T cell receptor beta chains drawn from one sample of a study of monozygotic twins with inflammatory bowel disease. From the 5' RACE reads, TCRdb lists one entry per CDR3 protein and no DNA. The table lists some 440,000 distinct CDR3 sequences. Sequencing was carried out using blood. These receptors all stem from a human donor with ulcerative colitis or Crohn's disease, or a healthy co-twin of an affected twin (not recorded which). CDR3s include the opening cysteine and the closing phenylalanine or tryptophan.

CDR3: CASSQWSRGADTEAFF
J: TRBJ1-1
V: TRBV4-1

CDR3: CASSIAFNQPQHF
J: TRBJ1-5
V: TRBV19

CDR3: CASSPGQGPWEKLFF
J: TRBJ1-4
V: TRBV5-1

CDR3: CSAKGAGLSNQPQHF
J: TRBJ1-5
V: TRBV20-1

CDR3: CSASQGVISQPQHF
J: TRBJ1-5
V: TRBV20-1

CDR3: CASSTSTEAFF
J: TRBJ1-1
V: TRBV12-3/TRBV12-4

CDR3: CSVMRDRRGEQYF
J: TRBJ2-7
V: TRBV29-1

CDR3: CASSLEATVTEAFF
J: TRBJ1-1
V: TRBV7-9

CDR3: CASSPDRGSSGANVLTF
J: TRBJ2-6
V: TRBV18

CDR3: CASSLQGGGNEQFF
J: TRBJ2-1
V: TRBV19

CDR3: CSCGPGSYNEQFF
J: TRBJ2-1
V: TRBV29-1

CDR3: CATSLNTEAFF
J: TRBJ1-1
V: TRBV6-5

CDR3: CSVEIQVYTQYF
J: TRBJ2-3
V: TRBV29-1

CDR3: CATTTDLAKNIQYF
J: TRBJ2-4
V: TRBV10-3

CDR3: CASSFTETGGTVEQFF
J: TRBJ2-1
V: TRBV7-8

CDR3: CASSPGTAGETQYF
J: TRBJ2-5
V: TRBV12-3/TRBV12-4

CDR3: CASSGKGGSTDTQYF
J: TRBJ2-3
V: TRBV5-1

CDR3: CASSVLAGELNEQFF
J: TRBJ2-1
V: TRBV6-5

CDR3: CSLDGAASGRSGDTQYF
J: TRBJ2-3
V: TRBV20-1

CDR3: CASSVEGTLNSGNTIYF
J: TRBJ1-3
V: TRBV5-1

CDR3: CSAQQGVNYEQYF
J: TRBJ2-7
V: TRBV20-1

CDR3: CSPRGIGSDTQYF
J: TRBJ2-3
V: TRBV29-1

CDR3: CASGWENQETQYF
J: TRBJ2-5
V: TRBV12-3/TRBV12-4

CDR3: CASSYDPNTEAFF
J: TRBJ1-1
V: TRBV5-4

CDR3: CASSQDASGVQETQYF
J: TRBJ2-5
V: TRBV4-1

CDR3: CASSRRDSPSNEQFF
J: TRBJ2-1
V: TRBV7-9

CDR3: CASSSPSGVSNQPQYF
J: TRBJ1-5
V: TRBV19

CDR3: CASSPEGQSKLKTEAFF
J: TRBJ1-1
V: TRBV7-8

CDR3: CASSLGRTMNTEAFF
J: TRBJ1-1
V: TRBV5-1

CDR3: CASSSDGGEQFF
J: TRBJ2-1
V: TRBV6-5

CDR3: CAIRDSENEKLFF
J: TRBJ1-4
V: TRBV10-3

CDR3: CASRGRTGVGGAFF
J: TRBJ1-1
V: TRBV12-3/TRBV12-4

CDR3: CASSLPGQGTNNEQFF
J: TRBJ2-1
V: TRBV5-1

CDR3: CASSLRTTNTEAFF
J: TRBJ1-1
V: TRBV5-6

CDR3: CASSQQGLPGDTQYF
J: TRBJ2-3
V: TRBV9

CDR3: CASSYSRGWADTEAFF
J: TRBJ1-1
V: TRBV6-5

CDR3: CASGLGWFPGTGVNQPQHF
J: TRBJ1-5
V: TRBV12-5

CDR3: CASSHGGGLGLTGLTNTEAFF
J: TRBJ1-1
V: TRBV11-2

CDR3: CSARPPGLAGYNEQFF
J: TRBJ2-1
V: TRBV20-1

CDR3: CSVEGGAGIYGYTF
J: TRBJ1-2
V: TRBV29-1

CDR3: CASSQESRVGRGTEAFF
J: TRBJ1-1
V: TRBV4-3

CDR3: CASSHGGTGGSAGYTF
J: TRBJ1-2
V: TRBV4-1

CDR3: CASSYSDQYQETQYF
J: TRBJ2-5
V: TRBV6-5

CDR3: CSVSIYTEAFF
J: TRBJ1-1
V: TRBV29-1

CDR3: CASSQGGTGGELFF
J: TRBJ2-2
V: TRBV3-1

CDR3: CASSFSQANTEAFF
J: TRBJ1-1
V: TRBV12-3/TRBV12-4

CDR3: CAWSSRNEQFF
J: TRBJ2-1
V: TRBV30

CDR3: CASSLGEEGRRNQPQHF
J: TRBJ1-5
V: TRBV12-3/TRBV12-4

CDR3: CASSPGGLSEQYF
J: TRBJ2-7
V: TRBV12-3/TRBV12-4

CDR3: CSARDLGGLNTEAFF
J: TRBJ1-1
V: TRBV20-1

CDR3: CASSLAKKVPYF
J: TRBJ2-7
V: TRBV5-6

CDR3: CASSQEGVAGVTGANVLTF
J: TRBJ2-6
V: TRBV3-1

CDR3: CASSLGSGLAKNIQYF
J: TRBJ2-4
V: TRBV5-6

CDR3: CAISGTTSGGHVPTYEQYF
J: TRBJ2-7
V: TRBV10-3

CDR3: CAIGSATGELFF
J: TRBJ2-2
V: TRBV10-3

CDR3: CASSLGLASGELFF
J: TRBJ2-2
V: TRBV19

CDR3: CASSPTGTGGYQPQHF
J: TRBJ1-5
V: TRBV7-8

CDR3: CSVQGQANSPLHF
J: TRBJ1-6
V: TRBV29-1

CDR3: CASSIDSRAGSYNEQFF
J: TRBJ2-1
V: TRBV19